This TCR beta chain was documented in a study of T cells in Graves' hyperthyroidism and ophthalmopathy. Study results and caveats: Most thyroid clonotypes with frequency above 0.001 were detected in blood.

This clonotype appeared many times. The target antigen is unknown. The V end was cut by 3 bases, the J end by 2 bases, with 14 bases between. The germline V gene has CDR1 MNHEY and CDR2 SMNVEV (reference sequence). There are 15 residues in the CDR3. Amplification targeted TCR beta CDR3 regions from RNA transcripts. An initial round of RT-PCR targeting the TCR CDR3 relied on the HTBI primer set. MiXCR, applied by TCRdb to the multiplex PCR reads, yields one record per CDR3 protein. The sample carries fewer than 250,000 distinct CDR3 sequences, around 25% recorded once. Criteria for exclusion of patients were uncontrolled infection, other autoimmune disease, pregnancy or lactation. The PBMCs had their origin in approximately 10 ml of fresh peripheral blood.

The rearrangement links TRBV27 to TRBJ2-7; the D is unclear. Sequencing used blood. This TCR was sampled from a woman in her thirties or forties with Graves' ophthalmopathy. The CDR3 reads CASSFGHQKTYEQYF. The CDR3 DNA reads TGTGCCAGCAGTTTCGGTCATCAGAAGACCTACGAGCAGTACTTC.